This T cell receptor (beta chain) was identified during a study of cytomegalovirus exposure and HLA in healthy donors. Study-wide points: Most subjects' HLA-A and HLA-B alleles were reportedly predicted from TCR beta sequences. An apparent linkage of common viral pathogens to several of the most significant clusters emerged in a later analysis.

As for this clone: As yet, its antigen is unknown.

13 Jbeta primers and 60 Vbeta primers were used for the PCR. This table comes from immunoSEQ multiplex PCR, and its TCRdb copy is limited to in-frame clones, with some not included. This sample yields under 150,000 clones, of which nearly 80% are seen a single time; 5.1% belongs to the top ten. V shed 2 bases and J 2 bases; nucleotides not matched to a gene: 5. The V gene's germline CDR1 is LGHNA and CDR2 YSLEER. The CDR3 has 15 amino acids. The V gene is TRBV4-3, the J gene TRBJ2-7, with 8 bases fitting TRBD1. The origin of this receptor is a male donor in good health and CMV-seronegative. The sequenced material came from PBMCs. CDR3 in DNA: TGCGCCAGCAGCCAATGGACAGGGACCACCTACGAGCAGTACTTC. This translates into CASSQWTGTTYEQYF.